This TCR beta chain was recovered during a study of blood T cell repertoires in COVID-19. On the study more broadly: Collection of acute and convalescent COVID-19 samples took place in the United States, Italy and Spain. From T cells, B-cell-depleted T cells, or PBMCs came the material, which was cDNA or gDNA.

The V and J ends lost 4 bases and 10 bases respectively, with 17 bases between them. CDR3 size: 13 residues. CDR1 and CDR2 (germline): SGDLS, YYNGEE. Here immunoSEQ multiplex PCR was the method, and the copy in TCRdb shows in-frame clones only, minus some. Among tens of thousands of clones listed, less than 80% were seen once. Sequenced input: peripheral blood. The rearrangement joins TRBV9 to TRBJ1-1; D may be TRBD1 (5 bases). The receptor was derived from a human donor in a cohort sampled during active COVID-19. The CDR3 DNA reads as TGTGCCAGCAGCCCCGGGCCCCAGCAGGGAGCTTTCTTT. Its protein product is CASSPGPQQGAFF.